This T cell receptor (beta chain) was identified during a study of blood T cell repertoires in COVID-19 (dated by TCRdb to between 2020 and 2021). Regarding the research as a whole: Samples from collaborators originated in the United States, Italy and Spain and spanned both the acute and convalescent phases of COVID-19. The prospective study material was composed of cDNA or gDNA derived from T cells, B-cell-depleted T cells, or PBMCs. The dataset comprised deeply sampled blood TCRbeta repertoires from subjects exposed to, actively infected with, or recovered from COVID-19. The repertoires were made available in a free public database intended to serve as a resource for research on the immune response to SARS-CoV-2. The samples were drawn from the first 160 participants of the ongoing ImmuneRACE study and from 1,200 or so subjects provided by 6 global collaborators. A de-identified subject ID, COVID-19 status, age in years and sex were almost always included in the sample metadata. Where available, HLA class I and class II types were obtained from metadata supplied by the sample provider rather than from assay-based typing.

Each collaborating institution followed its own protocols to collect whole blood in K2EDTA tubes. Collaborator samples were shipped for TCRbeta analysis as frozen whole blood, isolated PBMCs, or DNA extracted from either sample type. Of note for this clone: Its antigen remains unidentified. No base-level quality is on record; no much larger clone is a single base apart.

Study-wide findings and limitations: The quantity of clinical and demographic metadata differed by source and by participant and was supplied without curation.

The germline V gene provides CDR1 SGHTA and CDR2 FQGNSA. The CDR3 starts with the cysteine, ends with the phenylalanine, and has 14 residues. Of the read, only the CDR3 DNA is kept; its 42 bases are in frame from base 1. V is cut by 1 base and J by 3 bases, and the space between the germline ends is 9 bases. TCRbeta CDR3 regions were amplified from genomic DNA using the immunoSEQ Assay, a bias-controlled multiplex PCR. Concerning the study's data processing: The number of nucleated cells in each sample was estimated from the amplification of reference gene primers within the assay. To quantify the absolute abundance of each unique TCRbeta CDR3 rearrangement, sequence reads were collapsed and filtered. For each sample, productive Simpson clonality was calculated by taking the square root of Simpson's diversity index across productive rearrangements. TCRdb took this table from immuneACCESS and kept in-frame rearrangements with V and J called. Such tables lack part of the clones; where checked against another copy, unresolved V genes explain under half of the gap, and the rest is unexplained. V and J calls and clone size come straight from that table; D and trimming were deduced from the DNA. The sample yields fewer than 130,000 clones; nearly 90% were counted once. The ten largest clones take up approximately 5% of the sample.

Sequences were obtained from peripheral blood. The TCR originated in a human donor in a cohort sampled during active COVID-19. The V and J genes are TRBV7-2 and TRBJ1-2; the D gene cannot be named for sure. The DNA is TGTGCCAGCAGCTTAGGACTGGAATACTATGGCTACACCTTC. Its product reads: CASSLGLEYYGYTF.